This entry is about one T cell receptor beta chain. The antigen is undetermined. This CDR3 spans 13 amino acids. The V gene lost 6 bases and the J gene lost 0 bases, with 9 bases spanning the gap. Germline CDR1 is MNHNS and CDR2 is SASEGT. The sample comes from a study of OX40 agonist ivuxolimab in advanced cancers. Across the whole study: Ivuxolimab, an antibody acting as an agonist of OX40 (CD134), was used to treat patients. Three individuals attained partial responses, comprising one hepatocellular carcinoma case and two cutaneous melanoma cases.

Study-wide findings and caveats: Expanded clones tended on average to be more numerous among CD8+ T cells than CD4+. At 0.1 to 3.0 mg/kg, CD4+ and CD8+ blood T cells expanded clonally by week 6.

Profiled with immunoSEQ multiplex PCR; TCRdb holds only in-frame clones, not every one. This table has around 38,000 clones, 80% to 85% appearing once. The material sequenced was CD4+ or CD8+ T cells sorted from blood, taken in a trial of the OX40 agonist ivuxolimab. The receptor was isolated from an adult with an advanced solid tumor such as melanoma, head and neck, liver or kidney cancer. The V call is TRBV6-1, the J call TRBJ2-7; no clear D gene. This CDR3 reads CASRETPSYEQYF. As DNA, the CDR3 is TGTGCCAGCAGGGAGACACCCTCCTACGAGCAGTACTTC.